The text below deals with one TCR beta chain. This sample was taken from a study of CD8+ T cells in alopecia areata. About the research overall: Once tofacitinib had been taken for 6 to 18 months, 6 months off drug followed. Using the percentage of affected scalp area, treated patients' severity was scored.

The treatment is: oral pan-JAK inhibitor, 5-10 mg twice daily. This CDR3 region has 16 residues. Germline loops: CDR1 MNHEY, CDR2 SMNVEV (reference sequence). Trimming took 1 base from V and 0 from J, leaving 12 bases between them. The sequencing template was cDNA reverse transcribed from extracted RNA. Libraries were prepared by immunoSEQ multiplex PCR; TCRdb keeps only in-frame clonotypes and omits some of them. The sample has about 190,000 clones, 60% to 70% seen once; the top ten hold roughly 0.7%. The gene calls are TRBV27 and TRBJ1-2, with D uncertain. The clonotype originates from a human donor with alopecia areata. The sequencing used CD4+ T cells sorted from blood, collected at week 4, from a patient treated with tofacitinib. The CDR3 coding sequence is TGTGCCAGCAGTTTATTCTCGGACGGAGCTAACTATGGCTACACCTTC. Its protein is CASSLFSDGANYGYTF.